Listed here are 3 T cell receptor beta chains from one sample, sequenced in a study of blood T cells in healthy people across ages. PCR was performed a second time for roughly 7 to 12 cycles using a sample-barcoded 5' primer and a J-beta primer mix. TCRdb passed the 5' RACE reads through MiXCR, listing each CDR3 protein once. The sample gives about 1.5 million distinct CDR3 sequences, 42% of which show up once; more than 4% is in the top ten. Input material: blood. These receptors came from a woman between 18 and 29 years old in good health.

The rearrangement links TRBV5-1 to TRBJ2-1, with no clear D. V was trimmed by 3 bases and J by 9 bases, leaving 13 bases between them. Germline assignment: CDR1 SGHRS and CDR2 YFSETQ. The CDR3 covers 13 residues. CDR3 protein: CASSSYSSGEQFF. Written as DNA, the CDR3 is TGCGCCAGCAGCTCCTATTCTAGTGGTGAGCAGTTCTTC. Drawing the rest from reference TRBV5-1 and TRBJ2-1, the complete variable domain is KAGVTQTPRYLIKTRGQQVTLSCSPISGHRSVSWYQQTPGQGLQFLFEYFSETQRNKGNFPGRFSGRQFSNSRSEMNVSTLELGDSALYLCASSSYSSGEQFFGPGTRLTVL.

With respect to this clonotype: The junction departs from the called germline gene at one end, perhaps through a read error. The CDR3 reads CVSSSTAGLAGVYEQFF. CDR3 in DNA: TGTGTCAGCAGTTCCACAGCGGGACTAGCGGGAGTTTATGAGCAGTTCTTC. The chain couples TRBV28 to TRBJ2-1; 14 positions match TRBD2. This CDR3 is built from 17 residues. Germline V gene sequence: CDR1 MDHEN, CDR2 SYDVKM.

The chain links TRBV29-1 to TRBJ1-1; D not resolved. V was cut by 6 bases and J by 2 bases, with 10 bases left in between. Germline V gene data show CDR1 as SQVTM and CDR2 as ANQGSEA. The CDR3 spans 12 residues. CDR3 region: CSVLRLNTEAFF. In DNA form, the CDR3 reads TGCAGCGTACTTCGACTTAACACTGAAGCTTTCTTT. Variable domain in full (rest from reference TRBV29-1 and TRBJ1-1): SAVISQKPSRDICQRGTSLTIQCQVDSQVTMMFWYRQQPGQSLTLIATANQGSEATYESGFVIDKFPISRPNLTFSTLTVSNMSPEDSSIYLCSVLRLNTEAFFGQGTRLTVV.